These 24 T cell receptor beta chains came from one sample sequenced in a study of CD8+CD57+ T cells in acquired aplastic anemia. Researchers used genomic DNA as the template to profile TCR beta VDJ and CDR3. TCRdb re-called the reads with MiXCR, one entry per CDR3 protein. The sample lists some 200,000 distinct CDR3 sequences; roughly 60% were seen once. Patients chosen for sequencing had shown CD8+CD57+ cell expansion by flow cytometry. Sequenced material: sorted CD4+, CD8+, or CD8+CD57+ T cells (not recorded which) from PBMCs. The receptors originated from a human donor with aplastic anemia.

The V gene is TRBV9, the J gene TRBJ1-1; weak D call: TRBD1 (6 bases). The CDR3 is 15 residues long. Trimming removed 0 bases at V and 2 bases at J, with 11 bases between. CDR1 is SGDLS and CDR2 is YYNGEE in the germline V gene. The CDR3 protein is CASSVVEGTNTEAFF. The CDR3, as DNA: TGTGCCAGCAGCGTAGTTGAGGGGACAAACACTGAAGCTTTCTTT.

The chain couples TRBV29-1 to TRBJ2-1, with D possibly matching TRBD1 (6 bases). Germline lookup yields CDR1 SQVTM and CDR2 ANQGSEA. V dropped 6 bases and J dropped 6 bases, with 24 bases sitting between them. The CDR3 is 16 residues long. Here the CDR3 reads CSVEPFTGRQFNEQFF. Here the CDR3 DNA reads TGCAGCGTCGAGCCCTTTACAGGGCGTCAGTTCAATGAGCAGTTCTTC.

This chain uses TRBV7-3 with TRBJ2-3; D is possibly TRBD1 or TRBD2 (5 bases each). In germline, CDR1 is SGHTA, CDR2 FQGTGA. Between the trimmed V and J ends, which lost 5 bases and 2 bases, there was a span of 14 bases. This CDR3 has 15 amino acids. Written as DNA, the CDR3 is TGTGCCAGCAGCCCCGGGACGTTTCACACAGATACGCAGTATTTT. Its translation: CASSPGTFHTDTQYF.

Of note for this clonotype: A read error may produce the germline difference seen at one junction end. The chain has TRBV29-1 and TRBJ2-1; D may match TRBD1 or TRBD2 (6 bases each). The CDR3 is made up of 13 amino acids. Germline V gives CDR1 SQVTM, CDR2 ANQGSEA. In nucleotides, the CDR3 is TGCAGCGTTGTGGGAACAGGGCGGGATGAGCAGCTCTTC. Its protein product is CSVVGTGRDEQLF.

V and J are TRBV7-3 and TRBJ2-2; 14 bases match TRBD2. V shed 5 bases and J 12 bases; nucleotides not matched to a gene: 8. The CDR3 sequence is 15 residues long. The germline CDR1 and CDR2 sequences are SGHTA and FQGTGA. The CDR3 coding sequence is TGTGCCAGCAGCCCTTCGACTAGCGGGGGGGTTAAGCTGTTTTTT. Protein product: CASSPSTSGGVKLFF.

V and J are TRBV6-5 and TRBJ2-1; D is undetermined. Germline assignment: CDR1 MNHEY and CDR2 SVGAGI. CDR3 length: 13 residues. V gave up 6 bases and J gave up 4 bases, with 10 bases separating them. The CDR3 DNA follows: TGTGCCAGCAGCCCCGCAGAGTACAATGAGCAGTTCTTC. Translated: CASSPAEYNEQFF.

This clonotype is labeled medium-sized. The genes are TRBV11-2 and TRBJ2-5, with 8 bases that match TRBD2. The CDR3 spans 15 residues. Germline V lookup: CDR1 SGHAT, CDR2 FQNNGV. Losses at the gene ends were 1 base for V and 5 bases for J; bases not matched to a gene: 6. CDR3: CASSLVIAGMETQYF. The CDR3 DNA is TGTGCCAGCAGCTTAGTAATAGCGGGGATGGAGACCCAGTACTTC.

In its sample, this clonotype was seen a few times. The V gene is TRBV9, the J gene TRBJ1-2; D is undetermined. V gave up 6 bases and J gave up 2 bases, with 14 bases separating them. CDR3 size: 14 residues. Germline CDR1 and CDR2: SGDLS and YYNGEE. The CDR3: CASTVGGANYGYTF. The CDR3, as DNA: TGTGCCAGCACCGTCGGTGGTGCGAACTATGGCTACACCTTC.

The chain has TRBV15 and TRBJ2-3, with TRBD1 identical over 8 bases. Germline assignment: CDR1 LNHNV and CDR2 YYDKDF (reference sequence). The CDR3 loop spans 15 amino acids. V dropped 0 bases and J dropped 4; count of bases not matched to a gene: 3. The CDR3 sequence is CATSRDPGGADTQYF. The CDR3 nucleotides are TGTGCCACCAGCAGAGACCCAGGGGGCGCAGATACGCAGTATTTT.

Note on this clonotype: Likely a read error: the CDR3 ends without its conserved phenylalanine or tryptophan. Written as DNA, the CDR3 is TGTGCCATCAGTTCGGGACAGGGAGCCTACGAGCAGTACCTC. As protein: CAISSGQGAYEQYL. The chain uses TRBV10-3 and TRBJ2-7; 9 bases map to TRBD1. Per germline, CDR1 ENHRY and CDR2 SYGVKD. With V trimmed by 5 bases and J by 2 bases, 4 bases remained unmatched. The CDR3 is made up of 14 amino acids.

The V call is TRBV7-3, the J call TRBJ2-2; TRBD2 is a possible D gene (6 bases). CDR3 size: 14 residues. CDR1 SGHTA and CDR2 FQGTGA come from the germline V gene. V was pared by 2 bases and J by 4 bases, with 8 bases between. Here the CDR3 DNA reads TGTGCCAGCAGCTTATCCGGGAGCACCGGGGAGCTGTTTTTT. It encodes CASSLSGSTGELFF.

This clonotype was observed a few times. J is TRBJ2-7 and V is TRBV20-1, with 15 bases aligning to TRBD2. This CDR3 has 16 residues. V dropped 6 bases and J dropped 2; count of bases not matched to a gene: 8. Germline CDR1 DFQATT, CDR2 SNEGSKA (reference sequence). This CDR3 reads CSADGTSGGRAYEQYF. CDR3 bases: TGCAGTGCGGATGGGACTAGCGGGGGGAGGGCCTACGAGCAGTACTTC.

This clonotype showed up just once. V and J are TRBV20-1 and TRBJ2-5; 10 nucleotides agree with TRBD1. Germline V lookup: CDR1 DFQATT, CDR2 SNEGSKA (reference sequence). This CDR3 is built from 12 residues. The trim removed 6 bases at V and 4 bases at J, leaving 2 bases unmatched. The CDR3 loop reads CSAGDRGETQYF. DNA of the CDR3: TGCAGTGCCGGGGACAGGGGAGAGACCCAGTACTTC.

The chain uses TRBV25-1 and TRBJ1-2, with D possibly TRBD1 on 5 matching bases. V lost 3 bases and J lost 8, with 13 bases in between. CDR1 and CDR2 (germline): MGHDK, SYGVNS. The CDR3 extends over 13 amino acids. In DNA, the CDR3 is TGTGCCAGCAGTGAGCAGGGCACGGGGGGCTACACCTTC. Translating gives CASSEQGTGGYTF.

This clonotype has more than one count but fewer than ten. This chain joins TRBV20-1 and TRBJ2-5; TRBD2 matches 12 bases. Germline V CDR1 and CDR2: DFQATT, SNEGSKA (reference sequence). The CDR3 consists of 13 residues. The J segment lost 4 bases and the V segment lost 6 bases, leaving 3 bases of the junction unmatched. The CDR3 reads CSATTSGGETQYF. The CDR3, as DNA: TGCAGTGCAACGACTAGCGGGGGAGAGACCCAGTACTTC.

This clonotype has ten or more counts. This chain links TRBV12-3 or TRBV12-4 with TRBJ2-3; 12 bases are shared with TRBD1. The CDR3 is 16 amino acids. With V trimmed by 6 bases and J by 6 bases, 10 bases remained unmatched. The CDR3 here is CASSPRRDRGPDTQYF. For the CDR3, the DNA is TGTGCCAGCAGCCCTAGGCGGGACAGGGGGCCTGATACGCAGTATTTT.

The genes are TRBV20-1 and TRBJ1-2; unclear D gene. In germline, CDR1 is DFQATT, CDR2 SNEGSKA (reference sequence). V shed 3 bases and J shed 2 bases, with 10 bases lying between them. This CDR3 spans 13 amino acids. CDR3 in amino acids: CSASGGLNYGYTF. In DNA form, the CDR3 reads TGCAGTGCTAGTGGAGGCCTCAACTATGGCTACACCTTC.

The chain uses TRBV2 and TRBJ2-7; D is possibly TRBD1 (5 bases). Trimming stripped 4 bases from V and 3 bases from J, with 10 bases between. The germline V gene encodes CDR1 SNHLY and CDR2 FYNNEI. The CDR3 runs to 13 residues. CDR3 DNA: TGTGCCAGCAGTGTAAGACAGTTCTACGAGCAGTACTTC. Protein product: CASSVRQFYEQYF.

This sequence joins TRBV19 and TRBJ1-4; 7 bases are shared with TRBD1. The CDR3 has 15 amino acids. The V gene's germline CDR1 is LNHDA and CDR2 SQIVND (reference sequence). Germline trimming cut 8 bases from V and 3 bases from J; bases unmatched to any gene: 9. The CDR3 DNA is TGTGCCAGTTCTATTCGACAGGGCGCTAATGAAAAACTGTTTTTT. Amino acid sequence: CASSIRQGANEKLFF.

This clonotype occurred once. The chain combines TRBV5-1 with TRBJ2-1; maybe TRBD2 (5 bases). This CDR3 has 16 amino acids. Germline V CDR1 and CDR2: SGHRS, YFSETQ. V gave up 0 bases and J gave up 8 bases, with 18 bases separating them. This chain's CDR3 is CASSLEGGQVNDEQFF. Written as DNA, the CDR3 is TGCGCCAGCAGCTTGGAAGGAGGTCAGGTGAACGATGAGCAGTTCTTC.

This clonotype was seen more than once but under ten times. The chain links TRBV7-8 to TRBJ2-5; D remains unclear. Germline CDR1 reads SGHVS; CDR2 reads FQNEAQ. The CDR3 covers 15 residues. Trimming removed 5 bases at V and 0 bases at J, with 13 bases between. Here the CDR3 reads CASSRFSYNQETQYF. Written as DNA, the CDR3 is TGTGCCAGCAGCCGTTTCAGCTACAACCAAGAGACCCAGTACTTC.

Concerning this clonotype: One end of the junction varies from germline; a read error may be responsible. V and J are TRBV24-1 and TRBJ1-6; unclear D gene. The CDR3 totals 15 residues. Germline lookup yields CDR1 KGHDR and CDR2 SFDVKD. The CDR3 is CASSSLGQGNSPLHF. CDR3 bases: TGTGCCAGCAGTTCCCTCGGGCAAGGGAATTCACCCCTCCACTTT.

CDR3 loop: CASSLATGTSGGSYNEQFF. The CDR3, as DNA: TGTGCCAGCAGCTTAGCCACGGGGACTAGCGGGGGATCCTACAATGAGCAGTTCTTC. The genes are TRBV7-6 and TRBJ2-1; 14 bases are a match to TRBD2. Losses at the gene ends were 0 bases for V and 1 base for J; bases not matched to a gene: 5. This CDR3 is 19 amino acids long. Germline V gene sequence: CDR1 SGHVS, CDR2 FNYEAQ.

V is TRBV6-6 and J is TRBJ1-2; 7 bases align to TRBD1. The CDR3 is made up of 12 amino acids. Per the germline V gene, CDR1 is MNHNY and CDR2 is SVGAGI (reference sequence). Trimming at V came to 6 bases and at J to 13 bases, leaving 11 bases not matched to a gene. The CDR3 region is CASSAGTDPSTF. CDR3 DNA: TGTGCCAGCAGCGCCGGGACAGATCCCTCCACCTTC.